A single sample is the source of the 27 T cell receptor beta chains below, sequenced in a study of brain T cells in children with intractable seizures. Sequencing used immunoSEQ multiplex PCR; TCRdb keeps in-frame clones, though not all of them. The sample contains tens of thousands of clones, 90% to 95% of which appear only once. The source material was peripheral blood, sampled at surgery. The source of these receptors is a boy in the first two years of life with tuberous sclerosis and intractable seizures.

This clone was seen just once. The chain uses TRBV5-6 and TRBJ2-5; TRBD2 matches 9 bases. V shed 9 bases and J 4 bases; nucleotides not matched to a gene: 19. The germline CDR1 and CDR2 sequences are SGHDT and YYEEEE. The CDR3 contains 17 residues. DNA of the CDR3: TGTGCCACTTCTCCAACCCGGGCTAGCGGGACCGGAGAGACCCAGTACTTC. Amino acid sequence: CATSPTRASGTGETQYF. Full variable domain (missing parts from reference TRBV5-6 and TRBJ2-5): DAGVTQSPTHLIKTRGQQVTLRCSPKSGHDTVSWYQQALGQGPQFIFQYYEEEERQRGNFPDRFSGHQFPNYSSELNVNALLLGDSALYLCATSPTRASGTGETQYFGPGTRLLVL.

On this clone itself: It is unclear where the CDR3 begins or ends on the DNA, so no DNA is shown, and the CDR3 is as TCRdb lists it. The V gene is TRBV10-1, the J gene TRBJ2-7. The CDR3 extends over 14 residues, inclusive of both ends. Germline CDR1 and CDR2: WNHNN and SYGVQD (reference sequence). This chain's CDR3 is CASSESGRAYEQYF.

DNA of the CDR3: TGCGCCAGCAGCCGAACCCCGGGACCCGGGGCAAATGAGCAGTTCTTC. The encoded protein is CASSRTPGPGANEQFF. This chain uses TRBV4-1 with TRBJ2-1, with D possibly called TRBD1 or TRBD2 (5 bases each). CDR3 length: 16 amino acids. CDR1 and CDR2 from the germline V gene are MGHRA and YSYEKL. The V and J ends lost 4 bases and 7 bases respectively, with 20 bases between them.

Here the CDR3 reads CASDEAFF. The CDR3 nucleotides read TGTGCCAGCGATGAAGCTTTCTTT. This sequence joins TRBV9 and TRBJ1-1; D is undetermined. Per germline, CDR1 SGDLS and CDR2 YYNGEE. Trimming left V 7 bases short and J 7 bases short, with 2 bases between. The CDR3 has 8 residues.

The chain uses TRBV3-1 (or the pseudogene TRBV3-2) and TRBJ2-1, with D possibly being TRBD2 (5 bases). Germline V gene data show CDR1 as LGHDT and CDR2 as YNNKEL (reference sequence). The CDR3 extends over 15 amino acids. V lost 1 base and J lost 0, with 7 bases in between. CDR3 amino acids: CASSQGTDSYNEQFF. DNA of the CDR3: TGTGCCAGCAGCCAAGGGACTGACTCCTACAATGAGCAGTTCTTC.

The rearrangement uses TRBV7-9 and TRBJ2-5; 15 bases match TRBD2. V lost 4 bases, J lost 4 bases, and 13 bases stayed unmatched. The CDR3 sequence is 19 residues long. From germline, CDR1 is SEHNR and CDR2 FQNEAQ (reference sequence). CDR3 bases: TGTGCCAGCAGCTCTACCCCGGGACTAGCGGGAGGAATGTTAGAGACCCAGTACTTC. Translated: CASSSTPGLAGGMLETQYF.

The rearrangement joins TRBV3-1 (or the pseudogene TRBV3-2) to TRBJ1-5; a weak D match, TRBD1 (5 bases). The V end lost 4 bases, the J end lost 6 bases, and 10 bases lay between the germline ends. There are 13 residues in the CDR3. Germline CDR1 is LGHDT and CDR2 is YNNKEL (reference sequence). The CDR3 loop is CASSRQGSQPQHF. CDR3 DNA: TGTGCCAGCAGCCGCCAGGGATCTCAGCCCCAGCATTTT.

J is TRBJ1-1 and V is TRBV20-1; D gene uncertain. CDR3 length equals 10 residues. Between the trimmed V and J ends, which lost 5 bases and 6 bases, there was a span of 7 bases. The V gene's germline CDR1 is DFQATT and CDR2 SNEGSKA (reference sequence). This chain's CDR3 is CSAASAEAFF. CDR3 bases: TGCAGTGCTGCGAGCGCTGAAGCTTTCTTT.

The V and J genes are TRBV5-5 and TRBJ2-7; no reliable D call. This CDR3 spans 13 amino acids. Germline V lookup: CDR1 SGHKS, CDR2 YYEKEE (reference sequence). V was trimmed by 1 base and J by 2 bases, leaving 7 bases between them. CDR3 DNA sequence: TGTGCCAGCAGCTTGTGGGCTCCCTACGAGCAGTACTTC. Protein: CASSLWAPYEQYF.

The V gene is TRBV2, the J gene TRBJ1-3; unclear D gene. Germline V CDR1 and CDR2: SNHLY, FYNNEI. The CDR3 covers 18 residues. V was trimmed by 5 bases and J by 2 bases, leaving 22 bases between them. In nucleotides, the CDR3 is TGTGCCAGCAGTTTTTCAACAAGGCACAGCCAAACTGGAAACACCATATATTTT. Its translation: CASSFSTRHSQTGNTIYF. The full variable domain, in which reference TRBV2 and TRBJ1-3 provide the parts outside the CDR3, is EPEVTQTPSHQVTQMGQEVILRCVPISNHLYFYWYRQILGQKVEFLVSFYNNEISEKSEIFDDQFSVERPDGSNFTLKIRSTKLEDSAMYFCASSFSTRHSQTGNTIYFGEGSWLTVV.

The chain is built from TRBV7-8 and TRBJ1-2, with a tentative D call TRBD1 (6 bases). The CDR3 loop spans 15 amino acids. The V end was cut by 3 bases, the J end by 4 bases, with 15 bases between. Germline V gene sequence: CDR1 SGHVS, CDR2 FQNEAQ. CDR3 sequence: CASSLEGGLGYGYTF. In DNA, the CDR3 is TGTGCCAGCAGCTTGGAGGGGGGGCTCGGCTATGGCTACACCTTC.

The rearrangement links TRBV7-7 to TRBJ2-1, with TRBD2 matching over 9 bases. Germline CDR1 reads SSHAT; CDR2 reads FNYEAQ (reference sequence). The CDR3 has 16 amino acids. In DNA, the CDR3 is TGTGCTAGCGCTACAAATAGGACTAGCGTGCCTAATGAGCAGTTCTTC. This codes for CASATNRTSVPNEQFF.

V and J are TRBV7-2 and TRBJ2-1; D is unresolved. V lost 0 bases and J lost 3, with 12 bases in between. CDR3 length equals 16 residues. The V gene's germline CDR1 is SGHTA and CDR2 FQGNSA. The CDR3 reads CASSLARRPLYNEQFF. CDR3 nucleotide sequence: TGTGCCAGCAGCTTAGCTCGCCGACCCCTCTACAATGAGCAGTTCTTC.

The J gene is TRBJ2-5, the V gene TRBV5-1; D is unclear. The CDR3 sequence is 13 residues long. Looked up from germline, CDR1 is SGHRS and CDR2 is YFSETQ. V was shortened by 1 base and J by 4 bases, with 8 bases between the two germline ends. The CDR3 loop is CASSLQFIETQYF. For the CDR3, the DNA is TGCGCCAGCAGCTTGCAGTTTATAGAGACCCAGTACTTC.

This rearrangement joins TRBV9 to TRBJ2-2; TRBD1 matches 9 bases. This CDR3 has 16 residues. Losses at the gene ends were 4 bases for V and 6 bases for J; bases not matched to a gene: 10. Germline V gives CDR1 SGDLS, CDR2 YYNGEE. CDR3 DNA sequence: TGTGCCAGCAGCCCCCGGACAGGGGCCGGGGCCGGGGAGCTGTTTTTT. Its protein product is CASSPRTGAGAGELFF.

J is TRBJ1-2 and V is TRBV28; D is undetermined. Germline lookup yields CDR1 MDHEN and CDR2 SYDVKM. Trimming took 5 bases from V and 3 from J, leaving 10 bases between them. The CDR3 has 13 amino acids. CDR3 amino acids: CASSIQRDYGYTF. Written as DNA, the CDR3 is TGTGCCAGCAGTATACAGAGGGACTATGGCTACACCTTC.

The chain is built from TRBV5-1 and TRBJ2-3; D is perhaps TRBD2 (5 bases). CDR1 SGHRS and CDR2 YFSETQ come from the germline V gene. Trimming removed 7 bases at V and 2 bases at J, with 14 bases between. The CDR3 sequence is 14 residues long. CDR3 protein: CASGPTSPTDTQYF. DNA for the CDR3: TGCGCCAGCGGGCCTACTAGTCCCACAGATACGCAGTATTTT.

This sequence joins TRBV27 and TRBJ1-1; D gene ambiguous. CDR3 length equals 15 residues. Germline CDR1 MNHEY, CDR2 SMNVEV (reference sequence). Between the trimmed V and J ends, which lost 3 bases and 2 bases, there was a span of 13 bases. The CDR3 DNA reads as TGTGCCAGCAGTTTTAGAAACCAATTTAACACTGAAGCTTTCTTT. Translating it yields CASSFRNQFNTEAFF.

This clone was found once. This CDR3 reads CASSPPMTDTQYF. For the CDR3, the DNA is TGCGCCAGCAGCCCCCCTATGACAGATACGCAGTATTTT. The chain carries TRBV4-1 and TRBJ2-3; no reliable D call. CDR1 is MGHRA and CDR2 is YSYEKL in the germline V gene. V lost 4 bases and J 3 bases, leaving 8 bases between the germline ends. The CDR3 consists of 13 residues.

The V and J genes are TRBV7-9 and TRBJ2-3, with 8 bases identical to TRBD2. CDR1 SEHNR and CDR2 FQNEAQ come from the germline V gene (reference sequence). The trim removed 5 bases at V and 0 bases at J, leaving 13 bases unmatched. The CDR3 loop spans 18 amino acids. The CDR3 sequence: CASSPDTAGVSSTDTQYF. CDR3 DNA: TGTGCCAGCAGCCCAGACACAGCGGGAGTTTCTAGCACAGATACGCAGTATTTT.

This chain uses TRBV6-5 with TRBJ1-1, with D unresolved. V shed 2 bases and J shed 3 bases, with 13 bases lying between them. CDR3 size: 15 residues. The germline V gene encodes CDR1 MNHEY and CDR2 SVGAGI. Written as DNA, the CDR3 is TGTGCCAGCAGTTACCTGGCGCGAGCCCACACTGAAGCTTTCTTT. Amino acids: CASSYLARAHTEAFF.

This clone appeared once. The J gene is TRBJ1-6, the V gene TRBV10-3, with D perhaps TRBD1 (5 bases). This CDR3 region has 14 residues. Trimming took 6 bases from V and 4 from J, leaving 10 bases between them. CDR1 ENHRY and CDR2 SYGVKD come from the germline V gene. CDR3: CAIRNRLYNSPLHF. CDR3 DNA sequence: TGTGCCATCAGGAACAGGTTATATAATTCACCCCTCCACTTT.

This rearrangement joins TRBV10-3 to TRBJ2-1, with 7 bases aligning to TRBD2. The CDR3 totals 16 residues. V shed 11 bases and J 5 bases; nucleotides not matched to a gene: 18. Germline V lookup: CDR1 ENHRY, CDR2 SYGVKD. CDR3 coding DNA: TGTGCCCCCGCCCGCCCTGGACGGGGGGAAAACAATGAGCAGTTCTTC. Its translation: CAPARPGRGENNEQFF.

About this clone itself: Distinct nucleotide sequences in the sample also encode this CDR3. The chain links TRBV7-3 to TRBJ2-3; 10 positions match TRBD2. The germline CDR1 and CDR2 sequences are SGHTA and FQGTGA. The CDR3 runs 14 residues. J gave up 1 base and V 6 bases, and 1 base lay outside the gene matches. The CDR3 protein is CASRLAGGTDTQYF. CDR3 in DNA: TGTGCCAGCAGGCTAGCGGGGGGCACAGATACGCAGTATTTT. Supplemented by reference TRBV7-3 and TRBJ2-3, the full variable domain reads GAGVSQTPSNKVTEKGKYVELRCDPISGHTALYWYRQSLGQGPEFLIYFQGTGAADDSGLPNDRFFAVRPEGSVSTLKIQRTERGDSAVYLCASRLAGGTDTQYFGPGTRLTVL.

In its sample, this clone was seen a few times. The V and J genes are TRBV6-6 and TRBJ1-3; D remains unclear. CDR3 length: 12 amino acids. Trimming pared 4 bases from V and 4 bases from J, leaving 5 bases between. Germline CDR1 MNHNY, CDR2 SVGAGI (reference sequence). CDR3 amino acids: CASSSQGNTIYF. CDR3 in DNA: TGTGCCAGCAGTTCCCAGGGAAACACCATATATTTT.

The V call is TRBV29-1, the J call TRBJ2-3, with D unclear. Germline assignment: CDR1 SQVTM and CDR2 ANQGSEA. The CDR3 length is 11 residues. The ends were cut back, 2 bases at V and 6 bases at J, with 6 bases in the middle. CDR3 bases: TGCAGCGTTGAACTGGGCGATACGCAGTATTTT. It specifies CSVELGDTQYF.

CDR3 sequence: CSVDSPENTEAFF. CDR3 DNA: TGCAGCGTTGACTCTCCCGAGAACACTGAAGCTTTCTTT. This chain links TRBV29-1 with TRBJ1-1; D not resolved. This CDR3 is built from 13 residues. The V gene lost 3 bases and the J gene lost 1 base, with 9 bases spanning the gap. Germline V gene data show CDR1 as SQVTM and CDR2 as ANQGSEA.